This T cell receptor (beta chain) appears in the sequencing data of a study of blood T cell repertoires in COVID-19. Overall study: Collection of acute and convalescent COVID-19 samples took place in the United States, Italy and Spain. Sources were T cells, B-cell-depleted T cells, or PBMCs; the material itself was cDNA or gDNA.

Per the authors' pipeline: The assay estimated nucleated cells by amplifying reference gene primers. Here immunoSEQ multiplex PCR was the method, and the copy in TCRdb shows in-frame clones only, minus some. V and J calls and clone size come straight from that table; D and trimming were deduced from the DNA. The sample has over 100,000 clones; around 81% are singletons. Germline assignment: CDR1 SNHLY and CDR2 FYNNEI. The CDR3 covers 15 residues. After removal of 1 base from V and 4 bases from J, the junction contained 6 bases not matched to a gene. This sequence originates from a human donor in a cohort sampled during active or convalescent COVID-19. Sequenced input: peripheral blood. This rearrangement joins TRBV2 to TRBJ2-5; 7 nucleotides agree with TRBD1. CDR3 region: CASSEERTGRETQYF. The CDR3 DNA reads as TGTGCCAGCAGTGAAGAGAGGACAGGTAGAGAGACCCAGTACTTC.